The sample holds a few counts of the clone carrying this T cell receptor (beta chain). What it recognizes is unknown. For the second PCR, which ran for roughly 6 to 12 cycles, a sample-barcoded 5' primer and a J-beta primer mix were used. TCRdb reprocessed the 5' RACE reads via MiXCR and lists one record per CDR3 protein. The sample records hundreds of thousands of distinct CDR3 sequences, about a third being singletons. Trimming shortened V by 0 bases and J by 9 bases, and 15 bases separated the two germline ends. From germline, CDR1 is DFQATT and CDR2 SNEGSKA (reference sequence). The CDR3 covers 14 residues. Drawn from each donor were around 9.1 milliliters of peripheral blood. This specimen comes from a study of blood T cells in healthy people across ages. Study-wide findings and caveats: Older age coincided with a roughly linear decline in TCR beta diversity per million T cells. Naive CD4+ cell counts and diversity both ran higher in long-lived than in aged donors.

What was sequenced was blood. The clonotype was recovered from an elderly woman in good health. The V gene is TRBV20-1, the J gene TRBJ2-1; D tentatively reads TRBD1 or TRBD2 (5 bases each). CDR3 region: CSARDSQGAGEQFF. CDR3 DNA sequence: TGCAGTGCTAGAGATAGCCAAGGGGCGGGTGAGCAGTTCTTC.